The next 26 T cell receptor beta chains were all read from a single sample in a study of T cells in Graves' hyperthyroidism and ophthalmopathy. Using RNA transcripts as the source, TCR beta CDR3 regions were amplified. HTBI primers were used for first-round RT-PCR of the TCR CDR3. In TCRdb, the multiplex PCR reads were re-called with MiXCR into one record per CDR3 protein. The table lists 550,000 to 800,000 distinct CDR3 sequences, 15% to 20% of them singletons, with around 7.7% in the top ten. Sample: blood. Every receptor here comes from a man younger than 35 with Graves' hyperthyroidism.

This clonotype has a handful of counts. The chain combines TRBV4-2 with TRBJ2-5; 9 bases agree with TRBD2. V dropped 0 bases and J dropped 1; count of bases not matched to a gene: 6. The CDR3 spans 17 residues. Germline values: CDR1 LGHNA, CDR2 YNFKEQ. For the CDR3, the DNA is TGTGCCAGCAGCCAAGATCGCTCGCGGGAGGGCCAAGAGACCCAGTACTTC. Translated, it gives CASSQDRSREGQETQYF.

The chain combines TRBV29-1 with TRBJ1-1, with D possibly TRBD1 on 5 matching bases. Trimming removed 6 bases from V and 0 bases from J, with 14 bases in between. The CDR3 loop spans 14 amino acids. CDR1 is SQVTM and CDR2 is ANQGSEA in the germline V gene. The CDR3 loop reads CSVARTSMNTEAFF. The DNA of the CDR3 is TGCAGCGTCGCTCGGACAAGCATGAACACTGAAGCTTTCTTT.

This clonotype was seen ten or more times. Written as DNA, the CDR3 is TGTGCCAGCAGTTCCTCGACTAGCGGGAGGGCCGAGACCAAAAACATTCAGTACTTC. Translating gives CASSSSTSGRAETKNIQYF. The genes are TRBV28 and TRBJ2-4; 14 nucleotides match TRBD2. Germline values: CDR1 MDHEN, CDR2 SYDVKM. V gave up 4 bases and J gave up 2 bases; unmatched junction bases: 10. CDR3 length equals 19 residues. Full variable domain (rest looked up from reference TRBV28 and TRBJ2-4): DVKVTQSSRYLVKRTGEKVFLECVQDMDHENMFWYRQDPGLGLRLIYFSYDVKMKEKGDIPEGYSVSREKKERFSLILESASTNQTSMYLCASSSSTSGRAETKNIQYFGAGTRLSVL.

In its sample, this clonotype was seen a few times. This rearrangement joins TRBV6-1 to TRBJ2-5, with 13 bases that match TRBD2. The CDR3 contains 16 residues. With 6 bases clipped from V and 0 bases from J, the junction kept 4 bases outside the gene matches. Germline V CDR1 and CDR2: MNHNS, SASEGT. CDR3 protein: CASSLLAGGDQETQYF. CDR3 coding DNA: TGTGCCAGCAGCCTACTAGCGGGGGGGGACCAAGAGACCCAGTACTTC.

This clonotype was recorded many times. This rearrangement joins TRBV27 to TRBJ2-6; no definite D call. Deletions cut 6 bases from V and 0 bases from J, with 9 bases between. Germline V gives CDR1 MNHEY, CDR2 SMNVEV (reference sequence). The CDR3 spans 15 residues. The CDR3 DNA is TGTGCCAGCAGCTTAAGGGTCTCTGGGGCCAACGTCCTGACTTTC. It is translated as CASSLRVSGANVLTF. The full variable domain, rest sourced from reference TRBV27 and TRBJ2-6, is EAQVTQNPRYLITVTGKKLTVTCSQNMNHEYMSWYRQDPGLGLRQIYYSMNVEVTDKGDVPEGYKVSRKEKRNFPLILESPSPNQTSLYFCASSLRVSGANVLTFGAGSRLTVL.

A few counts support this clonotype. This chain uses TRBV27 with TRBJ2-6; D gene unclear. This CDR3 is built from 14 residues. Trimming stripped 7 bases from V and 4 bases from J, with 11 bases between. CDR1 is MNHEY, CDR2 SMNVEV, per germline (reference sequence). CDR3 residues: CASKGISGANVLTF. The CDR3 DNA sequence: TGTGCCAGCAAAGGGATCTCCGGGGCCAACGTCCTGACTTTC.

This clonotype was counted only a few times. V is TRBV19 and J is TRBJ2-1; possibly TRBD1 for D (5 bases). The CDR3 is made up of 17 amino acids. The ends were cut back, 1 base at V and 7 bases at J, with 20 bases in the middle. CDR1 is LNHDA, CDR2 SQIVND, per germline (reference sequence). This CDR3 is CASSIGVGGASGNEQFF. CDR3 coding DNA: TGTGCCAGTAGTATAGGAGTCGGCGGAGCTTCAGGGAATGAGCAGTTCTTC.

In this sample, this clonotype turned up many times. The V and J genes are TRBV6-1 and TRBJ1-5; D gene uncertain. Per germline, CDR1 MNHNS and CDR2 SASEGT. The CDR3 has 16 amino acids. V lost 0 bases and J 7 bases, leaving 16 bases between the germline ends. CDR3 nucleotides: TGTGCCAGCAGTGAAGCGCTCAGAGGGATCCTCCAGCCCCAGCATTTT. This sequence encodes CASSEALRGILQPQHF.

With regard to this clonotype: A much more abundant neighbour one base away suggests this may be a read error. As the CDR3 is not closed by the conserved phenylalanine or tryptophan, this likely results from a read error. The CDR3 reads CASSERPAYNEQFC. CDR3 coding DNA: TGTGCCAGCAGTGAGCGGCCGGCCTACAATGAGCAGTTCTGC. The chain joins TRBV12-3 or TRBV12-4 to TRBJ2-1, with D possibly TRBD2 on 5 matching bases. V was trimmed by 5 bases and J by 2 bases, leaving 10 bases between them. The CDR3 is 14 residues long.

This clonotype has a count of ten or more. A read error may account for a junction end that differs from germline. The V gene is TRBV12-3 or TRBV12-4, the J gene TRBJ2-1; 9 bases agree with TRBD2. The CDR3 consists of 14 residues. The CDR3: CASSLAGRYNEQFF. In nucleotides, the CDR3 is TGTGCCAGCAGTCTAGCGGGACGCTACAATGAGCAGTTCTTC.

This clonotype turned up a few times. V and J are TRBV6-2 or TRBV6-3 and TRBJ1-5, with 10 bases fitting TRBD1. Unmatched junction bases numbered 6, after V lost 5 bases and J lost 5 bases. This CDR3 region has 15 residues. From germline, CDR1 is MNHEY and CDR2 SVGEGT. CDR3 in amino acids: CASSPWDRGDQPQHF. CDR3 nucleotide sequence: TGTGCCAGCAGTCCCTGGGACAGGGGTGATCAGCCCCAGCATTTT.

This sequence joins TRBV7-9 and TRBJ2-1; possible D gene TRBD1, 6 bases. The germline V gene encodes CDR1 SEHNR and CDR2 FQNEAQ (reference sequence). The CDR3 consists of 11 residues. V was trimmed by 10 bases and J by 7 bases, leaving 11 bases between them. CDR3 residues: CAIFRGNEQFF. The CDR3 nucleotides are TGTGCCATTTTCAGGGGTAATGAGCAGTTCTTC.

This clonotype was recorded many times. The chain has TRBV29-1 and TRBJ2-3, with D perhaps assigned TRBD1 or TRBD2 (5 bases each). Germline V gene sequence: CDR1 SQVTM, CDR2 ANQGSEA. The CDR3 extends over 14 amino acids. Trimming left V 0 bases short and J 4 bases short, with 11 bases between. For the CDR3, the DNA is TGCAGCGTTGAAGATCGGGGCGTCCCAGATACGCAGTATTTT. Translation gives CSVEDRGVPDTQYF.

This clonotype was counted a few times. The J gene is TRBJ1-2, the V gene TRBV20-1; D is undetermined. Germline V gene lookup returns CDR1 DFQATT and CDR2 SNEGSKA (reference sequence). Trimming left V 5 bases short and J 4 bases short, with 14 bases between. This CDR3 comprises 13 residues. Here the CDR3 reads CSAWTLPLYGYTF. CDR3 DNA sequence: TGCAGTGCTTGGACCCTACCTCTCTATGGCTACACCTTC.

The table lists this clonotype with many counts. The junction differs from germline at one of its ends, possibly a read error. This CDR3 reads CVSSLEVGSAYEQYF. CDR3 DNA: TGTGTCAGCAGCTTAGAGGTCGGCAGCGCCTACGAGCAGTACTTC. V is TRBV11-2 and J is TRBJ2-7; D ambiguous. Germline V gene lookup returns CDR1 SGHAT and CDR2 FQNNGV. The CDR3 sequence is 15 residues long.

The J gene is TRBJ2-5, the V gene TRBV4-2; D gene unclear. The CDR3 contains 14 residues. Trimming cost V 0 bases and J 0 bases, with 5 bases left between them. From germline, CDR1 is LGHNA and CDR2 YNFKEQ. The CDR3 loop is CASSQDFNQETQYF. CDR3 DNA: TGTGCCAGCAGCCAAGATTTTAACCAAGAGACCCAGTACTTC.

This clonotype occurred a few times. The rearrangement uses TRBV5-1 and TRBJ2-5; the D is unclear. The V end was cut by 0 bases, the J end by 5 bases, with 17 bases between. CDR1 and CDR2 from the germline V gene are SGHRS and YFSETQ. This CDR3 contains 16 residues. CDR3 residues: CASSLGVLLSKETQYF. CDR3 DNA: TGCGCCAGCAGCTTGGGAGTTTTGCTCTCGAAGGAGACCCAGTACTTC.

This clonotype was seen a few times. The V call is TRBV19, the J call TRBJ1-1, with a weak D call TRBD1 (6 bases). Germline V CDR1 and CDR2: LNHDA, SQIVND (reference sequence). The CDR3 totals 13 residues. Trimming removed 7 bases at V and 1 base at J, with 10 bases between. The CDR3, as DNA: TGTGCCAGTATTCGCAGGGGGAACACTGAAGCTTTCTTT. Amino acids: CASIRRGNTEAFF.

The chain is built from TRBV25-1 and TRBJ2-3; 8 bases fit TRBD2. The V gene's germline CDR1 is MGHDK and CDR2 SYGVNS. V was clipped by 4 bases and J by 3 bases; unmatched bases: 6. The CDR3 consists of 15 residues. The CDR3 bases are TGTGCCAGCAGTGCACCGGGACTAGGGACAGATACGCAGTATTTT. It encodes CASSAPGLGTDTQYF.

With respect to this clonotype: One end of the junction does not line up with germline, which may come from a read error. V and J are TRBV27 and TRBJ2-3; no reliable D call. The germline V gene encodes CDR1 MNHEY and CDR2 SMNVEV (reference sequence). The CDR3 is made up of 15 amino acids. CDR3 sequence (DNA): TGTGCCAGCGGTTTAGCTGGATATCGGACAGATACGCAGTATTTT. Translating it yields CASGLAGYRTDTQYF.

This clonotype appeared many times. The CDR3 here is CASSRTTNNEQFF. In DNA form, the CDR3 reads TGTGCCAGCAGCCGGACTACGAACAATGAGCAGTTCTTC. The rearrangement uses TRBV7-2 and TRBJ2-1, with a weak D call TRBD2 (6 bases). Deletions cut 5 bases from V and 5 bases from J, with 10 bases between. CDR3 length equals 13 residues. Germline V gene lookup returns CDR1 SGHTA and CDR2 FQGNSA.

This chain uses TRBV29-1 with TRBJ2-7, with TRBD2 matching 8 bases. Germline CDR1 SQVTM, CDR2 ANQGSEA. This CDR3 is 12 amino acids long. V shed 6 bases, J shed 6 bases, and the junction held 7 bases outside the gene matches. CDR3 amino acids: CSVPGGSGEQYF. DNA for the CDR3: TGCAGCGTCCCGGGGGGGTCCGGCGAGCAGTACTTC.

This clonotype was picked up a small number of times. This rearrangement joins TRBV19 to TRBJ1-5; tentatively, D is TRBD1 (6 bases). V was clipped by 6 bases and J by 0 bases, with 18 bases between them. Germline V gives CDR1 LNHDA, CDR2 SQIVND (reference sequence). The CDR3 has 17 residues. Here the CDR3 reads CASSMEDRFYSNQPQHF. For the CDR3, the DNA is TGTGCCAGTAGCATGGAGGACAGATTCTATAGCAATCAGCCCCAGCATTTT.

The chain has TRBV5-1 and TRBJ2-1; 7 bases line up with TRBD2. The length of the CDR3 is 15 residues. Trimming took 4 bases from V and 5 from J; bases not matched to a gene: 9. Germline V gives CDR1 SGHRS, CDR2 YFSETQ. CDR3 DNA: TGCGCCAGCAGCCTCAGAGCGGGGCCAAACAATGAGCAGTTCTTC. The encoded protein is CASSLRAGPNNEQFF.

CDR3 DNA: TGTGCCAGCAGCCTGATACTCGCATCGGGCTACGAGCAGTACTTC. It yields the protein CASSLILASGYEQYF. This sequence joins TRBV7-2 and TRBJ2-7; no firm D call. The CDR3 has 15 residues. Germline CDR1 reads SGHTA; CDR2 reads FQGNSA. The V end lost 5 bases, the J end lost 3 bases, and 17 bases lay between the germline ends.

This clonotype was counted at least ten times. J is TRBJ2-5 and V is TRBV19, with 8 nucleotides matching TRBD1. Trimming removed 6 bases from V and 5 bases from J; junction bases left unmatched: 11. Looked up from germline, CDR1 is LNHDA and CDR2 is SQIVND (reference sequence). The CDR3 sequence is 15 residues long. Written as DNA, the CDR3 is TGTGCCAGTAGCACTGATGGACAGGGATGGGAGACCCAGTACTTC. Protein product: CASSTDGQGWETQYF.